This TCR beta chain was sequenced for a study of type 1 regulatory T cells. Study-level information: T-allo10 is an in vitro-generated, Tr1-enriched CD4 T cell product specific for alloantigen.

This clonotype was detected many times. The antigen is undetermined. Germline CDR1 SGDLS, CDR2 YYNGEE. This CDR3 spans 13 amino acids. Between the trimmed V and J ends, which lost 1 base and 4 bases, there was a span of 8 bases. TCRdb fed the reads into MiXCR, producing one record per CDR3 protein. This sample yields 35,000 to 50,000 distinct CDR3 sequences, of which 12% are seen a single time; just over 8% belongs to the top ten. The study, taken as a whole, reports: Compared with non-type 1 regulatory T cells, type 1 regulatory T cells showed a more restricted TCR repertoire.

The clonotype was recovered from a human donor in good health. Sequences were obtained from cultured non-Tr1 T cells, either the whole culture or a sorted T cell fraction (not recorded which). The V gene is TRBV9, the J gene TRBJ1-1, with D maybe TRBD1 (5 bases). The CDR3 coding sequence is TGTGCCAGCAGCGTACAGGGTGGCACTGAAGCTTTCTTT. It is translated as CASSVQGGTEAFF.